This record covers a single TCR beta chain. The source of the sample is a study of blood T cell repertoires in COVID-19. Original methodology: Amplification of reference gene primers was used by the study to estimate nucleated cell counts. Clones were sequenced by immunoSEQ multiplex PCR, and TCRdb holds only the in-frame ones, with some missing. The DNA gave D and trimming, while V, J and clone size come from that table. Of more than 140,000 clones in the sample, about 86% were seen once. Germline V CDR1 and CDR2: SGHRS, YFSETQ. The CDR3 loop spans 15 amino acids. Trimming at V came to 0 bases and at J to 7 bases, leaving 10 bases not matched to a gene.

Sequencing was done on a sample of peripheral blood. The origin of this receptor is a woman aged 55-75 years with acute or convalescent COVID-19. This sequence joins TRBV5-1 and TRBJ2-7; 7 bases match TRBD2. The CDR3 DNA is TGCGCCAGCAGCTTGGGTAGCGGGCGCTCCCGAGAGCAGTACTTC. Residues: CASSLGSGRSREQYF.